This T cell receptor (beta chain) was recorded in a study of T cells and Merkel cell carcinoma outcomes. General observations from the study: Reportedly, T-cell repertoire with density predicts Merkel cell carcinoma outcomes.

Sequencing was performed with immunoSEQ multiplex PCR; in TCRdb, only in-frame clones are kept and a portion is missing. The profile covers around 16,000 clones, with 81% appearing a single time and more than 7% taken by the ten largest. The CDR3 length is 13 residues. Trimming removed 2 bases from V and 2 bases from J, with 5 bases in between. Germline loops: CDR1 MDHEN, CDR2 SYDVKM. Turning to this clone: Its antigen is still unknown.

The chain has TRBV28 and TRBJ2-3; D is undetermined. Sequencing used tumor tissue from Merkel cell carcinoma. The sequence was collected from a human donor with Merkel cell carcinoma. The CDR3 region has the DNA TGTGCCAGCAGTTTAGAACTCACAGATACGCAGTATTTT. It yields the protein CASSLELTDTQYF.